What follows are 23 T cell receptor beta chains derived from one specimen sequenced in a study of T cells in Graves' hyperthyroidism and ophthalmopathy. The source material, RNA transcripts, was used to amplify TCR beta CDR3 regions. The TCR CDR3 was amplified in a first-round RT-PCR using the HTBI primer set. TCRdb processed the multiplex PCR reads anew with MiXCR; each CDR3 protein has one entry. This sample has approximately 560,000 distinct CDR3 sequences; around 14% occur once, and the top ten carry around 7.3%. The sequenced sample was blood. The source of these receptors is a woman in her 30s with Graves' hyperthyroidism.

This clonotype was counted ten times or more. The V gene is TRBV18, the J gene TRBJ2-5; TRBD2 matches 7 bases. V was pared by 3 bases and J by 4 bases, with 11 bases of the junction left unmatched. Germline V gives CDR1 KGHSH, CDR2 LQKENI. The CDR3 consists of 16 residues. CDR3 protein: CASSPRGEFAGETQYF. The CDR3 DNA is TGTGCCAGCTCACCCCGGGGGGAGTTCGCGGGAGAGACCCAGTACTTC.

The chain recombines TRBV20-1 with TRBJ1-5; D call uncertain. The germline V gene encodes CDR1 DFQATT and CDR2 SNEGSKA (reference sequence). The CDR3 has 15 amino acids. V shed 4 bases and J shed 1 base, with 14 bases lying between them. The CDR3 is CSATTAAQSNQPQHF. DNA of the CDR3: TGCAGTGCTACCACAGCGGCACAGAGCAATCAGCCCCAGCATTTT.

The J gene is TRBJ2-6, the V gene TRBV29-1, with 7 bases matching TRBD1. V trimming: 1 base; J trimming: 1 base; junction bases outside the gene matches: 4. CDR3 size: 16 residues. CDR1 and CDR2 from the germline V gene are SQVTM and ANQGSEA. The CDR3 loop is CSVEVVRGSGANVLTF. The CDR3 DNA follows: TGCAGCGTTGAAGTCGTCAGGGGGTCTGGGGCCAACGTCCTGACTTTC.

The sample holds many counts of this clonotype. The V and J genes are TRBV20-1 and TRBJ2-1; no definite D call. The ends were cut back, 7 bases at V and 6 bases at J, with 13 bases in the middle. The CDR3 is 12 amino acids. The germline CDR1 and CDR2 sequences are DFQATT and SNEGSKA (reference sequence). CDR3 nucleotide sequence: TGCAGTGGTAAAGGACCCCTCAATGAGCAGTTCTTC. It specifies CSGKGPLNEQFF.

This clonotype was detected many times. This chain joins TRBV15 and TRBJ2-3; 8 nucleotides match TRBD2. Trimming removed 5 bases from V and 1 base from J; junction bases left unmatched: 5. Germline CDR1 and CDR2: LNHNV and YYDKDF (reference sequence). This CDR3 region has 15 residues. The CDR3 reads CATSAGGGGTDTQYF. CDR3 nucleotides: TGTGCCACCAGCGCGGGGGGCGGTGGCACAGATACGCAGTATTTT. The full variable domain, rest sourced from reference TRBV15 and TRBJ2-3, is DAMVIQNPRYQVTQFGKPVTLSCSQTLNHNVMYWYQQKSSQAPKLLFHYYDKDFNNEADTPDNFQSRRPNTSFCFLDIRSPGLGDTAMYLCATSAGGGGTDTQYFGPGTRLTVL.

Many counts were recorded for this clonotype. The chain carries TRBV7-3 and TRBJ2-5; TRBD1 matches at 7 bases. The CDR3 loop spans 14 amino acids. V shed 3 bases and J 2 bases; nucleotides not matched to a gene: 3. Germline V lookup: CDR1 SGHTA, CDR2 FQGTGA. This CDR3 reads CASSFSDRQETQYF. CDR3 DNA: TGTGCCAGCAGCTTCTCGGACAGGCAAGAGACCCAGTACTTC.

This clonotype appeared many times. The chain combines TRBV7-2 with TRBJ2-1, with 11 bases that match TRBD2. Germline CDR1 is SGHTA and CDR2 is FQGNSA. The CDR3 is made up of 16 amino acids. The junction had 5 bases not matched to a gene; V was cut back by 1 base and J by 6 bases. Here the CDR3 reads CASSLDLAGGGNEQFF. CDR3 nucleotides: TGTGCCAGCAGCTTAGATCTAGCGGGGGGAGGCAATGAGCAGTTCTTC.

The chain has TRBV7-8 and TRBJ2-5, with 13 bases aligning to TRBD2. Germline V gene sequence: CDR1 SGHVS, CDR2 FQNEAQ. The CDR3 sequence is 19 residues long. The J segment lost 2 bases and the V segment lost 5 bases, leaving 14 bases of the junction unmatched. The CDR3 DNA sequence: TGTGCCAGCAGCCCGAGGGATAGGGGGGGACTAGCGGGGCAAGAGACCCAGTACTTC. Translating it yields CASSPRDRGGLAGQETQYF.

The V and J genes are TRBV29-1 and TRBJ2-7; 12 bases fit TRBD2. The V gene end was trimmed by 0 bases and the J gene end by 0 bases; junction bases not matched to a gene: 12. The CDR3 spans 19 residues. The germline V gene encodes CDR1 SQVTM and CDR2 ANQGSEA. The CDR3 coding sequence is TGCAGCGTTGAAGATAGGGGGATCCTAGCGGGAGGGAGCTCCTACGAGCAGTACTTC. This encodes CSVEDRGILAGGSSYEQYF.

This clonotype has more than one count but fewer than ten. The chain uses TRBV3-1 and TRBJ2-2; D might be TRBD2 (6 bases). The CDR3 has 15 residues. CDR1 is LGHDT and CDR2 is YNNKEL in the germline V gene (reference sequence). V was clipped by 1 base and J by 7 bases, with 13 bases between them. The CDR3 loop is CASSQGSGEGGELFF. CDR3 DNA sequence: TGTGCCAGCAGCCAAGGCTCGGGAGAAGGCGGGGAGCTGTTTTTT. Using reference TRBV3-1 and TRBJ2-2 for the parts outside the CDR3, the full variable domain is DTAVSQTPKYLVTQMGNDKSIKCEQNLGHDTMYWYKQDSKKFLKIMFSYNNKELIINETVPNRFSPKSPDKAHLNLHINSLELGDSAVYFCASSQGSGEGGELFFGEGSRLTVL.

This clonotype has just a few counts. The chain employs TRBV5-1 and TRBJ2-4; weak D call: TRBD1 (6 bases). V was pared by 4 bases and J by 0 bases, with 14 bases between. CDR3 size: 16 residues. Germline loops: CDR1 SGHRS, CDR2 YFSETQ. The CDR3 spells CASSPGTLLAKNIQYF. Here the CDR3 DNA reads TGCGCCAGCAGCCCCGGGACACTACTAGCCAAAAACATTCAGTACTTC.

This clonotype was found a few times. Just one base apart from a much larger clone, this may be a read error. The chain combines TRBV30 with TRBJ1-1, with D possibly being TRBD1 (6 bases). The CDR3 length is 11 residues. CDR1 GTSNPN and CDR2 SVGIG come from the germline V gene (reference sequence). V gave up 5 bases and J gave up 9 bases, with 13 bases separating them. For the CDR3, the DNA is TGTGCCTGGCCAGTACAGGGACAAGCTTTCTTT. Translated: CAWPVQGQAFF.

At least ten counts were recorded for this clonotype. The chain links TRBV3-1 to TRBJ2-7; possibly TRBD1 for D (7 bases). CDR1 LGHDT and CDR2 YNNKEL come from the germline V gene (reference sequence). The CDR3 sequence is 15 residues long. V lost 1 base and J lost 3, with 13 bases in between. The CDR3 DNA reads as TGTGCCAGCAGCCAAGGCCAGGGGGGAGTCTACGAGCAGTACTTC. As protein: CASSQGQGGVYEQYF.

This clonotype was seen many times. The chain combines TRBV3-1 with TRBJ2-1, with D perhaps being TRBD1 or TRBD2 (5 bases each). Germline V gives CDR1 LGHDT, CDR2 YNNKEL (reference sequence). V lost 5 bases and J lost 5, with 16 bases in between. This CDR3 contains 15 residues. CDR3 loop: CASSDHGTLNNEQFF. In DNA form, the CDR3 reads TGTGCCAGCAGCGACCACGGGACGCTTAACAATGAGCAGTTCTTC.

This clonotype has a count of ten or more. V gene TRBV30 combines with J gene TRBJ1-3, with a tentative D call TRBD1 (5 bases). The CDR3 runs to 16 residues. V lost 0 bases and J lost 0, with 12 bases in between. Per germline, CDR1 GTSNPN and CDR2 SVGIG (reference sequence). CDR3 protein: CAWSVRDRYSGNTIYF. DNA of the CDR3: TGTGCCTGGAGTGTGCGGGACCGTTACTCTGGAAACACCATATATTTT.

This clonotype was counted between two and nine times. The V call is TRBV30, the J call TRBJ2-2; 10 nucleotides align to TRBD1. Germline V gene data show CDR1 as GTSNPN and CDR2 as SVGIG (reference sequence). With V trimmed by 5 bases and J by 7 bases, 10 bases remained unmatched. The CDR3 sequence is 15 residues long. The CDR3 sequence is CAWAEGQGVGGELFF. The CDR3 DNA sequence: TGTGCCTGGGCGGAAGGACAGGGGGTCGGCGGGGAGCTGTTTTTT.

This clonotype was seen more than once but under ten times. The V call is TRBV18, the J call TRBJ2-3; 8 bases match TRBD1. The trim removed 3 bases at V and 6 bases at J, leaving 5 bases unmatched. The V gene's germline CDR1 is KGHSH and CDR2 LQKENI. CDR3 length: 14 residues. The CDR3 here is CASSPQGARDTQYF. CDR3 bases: TGTGCCAGCTCACCGCAGGGGGCAAGGGATACGCAGTATTTT.

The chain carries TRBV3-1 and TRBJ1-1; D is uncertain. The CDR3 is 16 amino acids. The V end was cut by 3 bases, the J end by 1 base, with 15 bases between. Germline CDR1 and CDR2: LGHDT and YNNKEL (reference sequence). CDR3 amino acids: CASSHPPVGGNTEAFF. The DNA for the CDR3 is TGTGCCAGCAGCCACCCCCCGGTGGGAGGGAACACTGAAGCTTTCTTT.

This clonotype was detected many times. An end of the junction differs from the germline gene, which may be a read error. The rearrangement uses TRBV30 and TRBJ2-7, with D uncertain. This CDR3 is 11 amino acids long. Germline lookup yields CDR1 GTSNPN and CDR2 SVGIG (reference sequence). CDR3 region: CAWSVSFEQYF. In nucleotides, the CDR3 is TGTGCCTGGAGTGTCTCCTTCGAGCAGTACTTC.

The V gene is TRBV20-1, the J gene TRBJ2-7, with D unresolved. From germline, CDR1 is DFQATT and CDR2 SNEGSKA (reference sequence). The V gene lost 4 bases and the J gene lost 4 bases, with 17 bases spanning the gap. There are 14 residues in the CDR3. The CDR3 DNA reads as TGCAGTGCTATGACCCTAATGCGACAATACGAGCAGTACTTC. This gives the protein CSAMTLMRQYEQYF.

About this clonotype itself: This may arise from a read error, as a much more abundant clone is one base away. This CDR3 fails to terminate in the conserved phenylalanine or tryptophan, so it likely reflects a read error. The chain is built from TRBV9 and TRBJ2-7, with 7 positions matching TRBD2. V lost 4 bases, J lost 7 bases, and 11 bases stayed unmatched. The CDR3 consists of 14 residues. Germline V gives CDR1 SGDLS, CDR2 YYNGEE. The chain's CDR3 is CASSLLRLGGEQYL. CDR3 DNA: TGTGCCAGCAGCTTACTCCGATTGGGGGGGGAGCAGTACCTC.

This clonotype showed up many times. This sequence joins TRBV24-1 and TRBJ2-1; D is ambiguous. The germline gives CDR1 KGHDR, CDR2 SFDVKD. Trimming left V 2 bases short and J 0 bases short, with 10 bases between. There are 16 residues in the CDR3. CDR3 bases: TGTGCCACCAGTGATTCCCGGCATAGCTCCTACAATGAGCAGTTCTTC. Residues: CATSDSRHSSYNEQFF.

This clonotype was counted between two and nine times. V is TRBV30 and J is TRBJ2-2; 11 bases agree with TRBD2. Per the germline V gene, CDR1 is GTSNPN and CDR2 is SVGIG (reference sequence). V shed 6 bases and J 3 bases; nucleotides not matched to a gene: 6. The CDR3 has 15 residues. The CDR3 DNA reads TGTGCCTGTTCTAGCGGGAGGCTCGACACCGGGGAGCTGTTTTTT. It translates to CACSSGRLDTGELFF.